The 19 T cell receptor beta chains below were found in one sample sequenced in a study of blood T cell repertoires in COVID-19. The assay was immunoSEQ multiplex PCR, and TCRdb's table has in-frame clones only and misses some. The table lists 180,000 or so clones, more than 70% of them singletons. The sample taken for sequencing was peripheral blood. These receptors came from a middle-aged man with active or convalescent COVID-19.

The chain recombines TRBV10-2 with TRBJ2-7, with TRBD1 matching over 10 bases. Germline trimming cut 5 bases from V and 9 bases from J; bases unmatched to any gene: 7. This CDR3 has 13 residues. CDR1 and CDR2 (germline): WSHSY, SAAADI. The CDR3 reads CASSPGTGVGQYF. The CDR3 DNA follows: TGCGCCAGCAGTCCCGGGACAGGGGTCGGGCAGTACTTC.

This clone came up once. The chain links TRBV18 to TRBJ1-3; TRBD1 agrees at 9 bases. Germline V gives CDR1 KGHSH, CDR2 LQKENI. Germline trimming cut 3 bases from V and 3 bases from J; bases unmatched to any gene: 6. The CDR3 covers 16 residues. The CDR3 reads CASSPTGGNSGNTIYF. CDR3 in DNA: TGTGCCAGCTCACCGACAGGGGGTAATAGTGGAAACACCATATATTTT.

V is TRBV4-1 and J is TRBJ1-6; no firm D call. CDR1 is MGHRA and CDR2 is YSYEKL in the germline V gene. V gave up 6 bases and J gave up 4 bases, with 16 bases separating them. The CDR3 covers 16 residues. This CDR3 is CASSFFGREYNSPLHF. Written as DNA, the CDR3 is TGCGCCAGCAGTTTTTTTGGGCGCGAGTATAATTCACCCCTCCACTTT.

The V gene is TRBV10-1, the J gene TRBJ1-5; TRBD1 matches 7 bases. The germline CDR1 and CDR2 sequences are WNHNN and SYGVQD (reference sequence). Trimming took 6 bases from V and 0 from J; bases not matched to a gene: 14. CDR3 size: 18 residues. The CDR3 DNA reads TGCGCCAGCAGCGACTCCCCTCCGGGACAGTTTAGCAATCAGCCCCAGCATTTT. Translating gives CASSDSPPGQFSNQPQHF.

The V gene is TRBV5-1, the J gene TRBJ1-5; 9 bases are a match to TRBD1. The germline V gene has CDR1 SGHRS and CDR2 YFSETQ. The CDR3 runs 14 residues. V dropped 4 bases and J dropped 2; count of bases not matched to a gene: 1. The CDR3 region is CASSRTGGNQPQHF. The CDR3, as DNA: TGCGCCAGCAGCCGGACAGGGGGCAATCAGCCCCAGCATTTT.

This chain uses TRBV3-1 (or the pseudogene TRBV3-2) with TRBJ1-3; 7 positions match TRBD1. The V segment lost 0 bases and the J segment 5 bases; nucleotides outside the gene matches: 10. CDR1 is LGHDT, CDR2 YNNKEL, per germline (reference sequence). CDR3 length: 17 residues. The CDR3: CASSQDKGARIRNTIYF. The DNA for the CDR3 is TGTGCCAGCAGCCAAGATAAGGGGGCACGAATTAGAAACACCATATATTTT.

This rearrangement joins TRBV7-8 to TRBJ2-7, with D tentatively TRBD2 (6 bases). The CDR3 consists of 12 residues. CDR1 and CDR2 from the germline V gene are SGHVS and FQNEAQ. V gave up 5 bases and J gave up 6 bases, with 11 bases separating them. The CDR3 DNA follows: TGTGCCAGCAGCCATCAGGGAGGCGAGCAGTACTTC. It yields the protein CASSHQGGEQYF.

This CDR3 reads CSGKGARETQYF. The CDR3 bases are TGCAGCGGCAAGGGGGCGCGTGAGACCCAGTACTTC. This chain uses TRBV29-1 with TRBJ2-5, with 7 positions matching TRBD1. Germline CDR1 SQVTM, CDR2 ANQGSEA. V lost 7 bases, J lost 5 bases, and 7 bases stayed unmatched. The CDR3 length is 12 residues.

The rearrangement uses TRBV2 and TRBJ1-2; D is unresolved. Trimming took 4 bases from V and 0 from J, leaving 12 bases between them. This CDR3 is 15 amino acids long. CDR1 and CDR2 (germline): SNHLY, FYNNEI. The CDR3 region has the DNA TGTGCCAGCAGTGCGGGGAACCCAGCTAACTATGGCTACACCTTC. It yields the protein CASSAGNPANYGYTF.

The chain recombines TRBV5-4 with TRBJ2-3; D not certain. CDR1 and CDR2 (germline): SGHNT, YYREEE (reference sequence). Trimming took off 3 bases at V and 10 bases at J, with 12 bases between the two ends. This CDR3 has 12 residues. The CDR3: CASSSKEVAQYF. The CDR3 DNA reads TGTGCCAGCAGCTCTAAAGAGGTAGCGCAGTATTTT. Together with reference TRBV5-4 and TRBJ2-3, the CDR3 gives the full variable domain: ETGVTQSPTHLIKTRGQQVTLRCSSQSGHNTVSWYQQALGQGPQFIFQYYREEENGRGNFPPRFSGLQFPNYSSELNVNALELDDSALYLCASSSKEVAQYFGPGTRLTVL.

This clone was seen a handful of times. This rearrangement joins TRBV5-8 to TRBJ1-1; TRBD1 agrees at 9 bases. This CDR3 comprises 15 residues. Trimming cost V 4 bases and J 5 bases; bases outside gene matches: 9. Per germline, CDR1 SGHTS and CDR2 YDEGEE. The CDR3 DNA reads as TGTGCCAGCAGCCTGAACAGGGGGCTGAGGACTGAAGCTTTCTTT. Translated: CASSLNRGLRTEAFF.

The rearrangement uses TRBV3-1 (or the pseudogene TRBV3-2) and TRBJ1-1; D remains ambiguous. V lost 4 bases to trimming and J lost 5 bases, with 20 bases between them. Germline values: CDR1 LGHDT, CDR2 YNNKEL (reference sequence). This CDR3 comprises 16 residues. CDR3 in DNA: TGTGCCAGCAGCCTTAGGTCCAGTCATTCGGGAACTGAAGCTTTCTTT. Translated: CASSLRSSHSGTEAFF.

V is TRBV27 and J is TRBJ2-3; 8 bases map to TRBD2. Trimming removed 3 bases from V and 2 bases from J; junction bases left unmatched: 1. Germline lookup yields CDR1 MNHEY and CDR2 SMNVEV (reference sequence). CDR3 size: 14 residues. CDR3 loop: CASSFGGDTDTQYF. The CDR3 nucleotides are TGTGCCAGCAGTTTCGGGGGGGACACAGATACGCAGTATTTT.

This clone has just one count. The rearrangement joins TRBV6-2 or TRBV6-3 to TRBJ2-5; 11 bases match TRBD2. The CDR3 consists of 16 residues. Germline values: CDR1 MNHEY, CDR2 SVGEGT. Unmatched junction bases numbered 9, after V lost 5 bases and J lost 4 bases. CDR3 DNA sequence: TGTGCCAGCAGTACCCCACTAGCGGGGGAGGTAGAGACCCAGTACTTC. It specifies CASSTPLAGEVETQYF.

V gene TRBV7-9 combines with J gene TRBJ2-7, with TRBD1 matching 9 bases. Trimming took 0 bases from V and 1 from J; bases not matched to a gene: 1. The CDR3 contains 15 residues. Germline assignment: CDR1 SEHNR and CDR2 FQNEAQ (reference sequence). CDR3 protein: CASSLAGQGSYEQYF. DNA for the CDR3: TGTGCCAGCAGCTTAGCGGGACAGGGATCCTACGAGCAGTACTTC.

The CDR3 loop reads CASSETMTRLNTEAFF. The CDR3 DNA is TGTGCCAGCAGTGAGACTATGACACGGCTGAACACTGAAGCTTTCTTT. This sequence joins TRBV6-1 and TRBJ1-1; D is unresolved. This CDR3 is built from 16 residues. CDR1 and CDR2 from the germline V gene are MNHNS and SASEGT. Trimming removed 3 bases at V and 0 bases at J, with 14 bases between.

This chain joins TRBV5-4 and TRBJ2-7, with a tentative D call TRBD1 (6 bases). The CDR3 has 12 residues. V shed 5 bases and J shed 6 bases, with 12 bases lying between them. Looked up from germline, CDR1 is SGHNT and CDR2 is YYREEE (reference sequence). CDR3 nucleotide sequence: TGTGCCAGCAGTCAAGACAGGATCGAGCAGTACTTC. The encoded protein is CASSQDRIEQYF.

V is TRBV6-2 or TRBV6-3 and J is TRBJ1-6; the match to TRBD1 covers 12 bases. The germline V gene encodes CDR1 MNHEY and CDR2 SVGEGT. This CDR3 has 16 residues. J gave up 9 bases and V 2 bases, and 5 bases lay outside the gene matches. CDR3 DNA sequence: TGTGCCAGCAGTTACGGAGGGACAGGGGGCTTTTCACCCCTCCACTTT. Its protein product is CASSYGGTGGFSPLHF.

The V gene is TRBV14, the J gene TRBJ1-4; the match to TRBD1 covers 7 bases. The CDR3 runs to 16 residues. V lost 0 bases to trimming and J lost 5 bases; unmatched junction nucleotides: 6. Per germline, CDR1 SGHDN and CDR2 FVKESK. The CDR3 is CASSQDLGQMNEKLFF. The CDR3 coding sequence is TGTGCCAGCAGCCAAGATCTGGGACAGATGAATGAAAAACTGTTTTTT.